These 7 T cell receptor beta chains share one sample of origin, sequenced in a study of Ad26.COV2.S vaccination and SARS-CoV-2 variants. Treatment specified: roughly 20 received Ad26.COV2.S at low or high dose, single or two shots; five or six received placebo; per-sample allocation not given. Sampling was performed 63 days after the first vaccine or placebo injection. The method was immunoSEQ multiplex PCR; TCRdb's version includes in-frame clones alone and lacks a portion of them. Of around 400,000 clones listed, about 83% are singletons. This material consisted of peripheral blood, taken in a trial of Ad26.COV2.S vaccine versus placebo. All receptors come from a person aged 18-65 years who received the Ad26.COV2.S COVID-19 vaccine or a placebo.

This sequence joins TRBV5-1 and TRBJ1-6; D ambiguous. CDR3 length: 14 amino acids. V was shortened by 4 bases and J by 5 bases, with 10 bases between the two germline ends. Germline CDR1 SGHRS, CDR2 YFSETQ. CDR3 coding DNA: TGCGCCAGCAGCCGCGACGGGAATAATTCACCCCTCCACTTT. Translating it yields CASSRDGNNSPLHF.

This chain links TRBV30 with TRBJ2-1; tentative D call: TRBD2 (6 bases). Germline V CDR1 and CDR2: GTSNPN, SVGIG (reference sequence). The CDR3 sequence is 15 residues long. Trimming cost V 0 bases and J 3 bases, with 12 bases left between them. The CDR3 loop is CAWSVSSALYNEQFF. CDR3 in DNA: TGTGCCTGGAGTGTTTCTAGCGCTCTCTACAATGAGCAGTTCTTC.

The chain recombines TRBV10-1 with TRBJ1-5, with D perhaps TRBD1 (5 bases). Trimming shortened V by 5 bases and J by 3 bases, and 8 bases separated the two germline ends. Germline values: CDR1 WNHNN, CDR2 SYGVQD (reference sequence). CDR3 length: 13 residues. The CDR3 DNA reads as TGCGCCAGCAGTATGGACAACAATCAGCCCCAGCATTTT. Residues: CASSMDNNQPQHF.

V gene TRBV5-1 combines with J gene TRBJ2-5, with 11 bases fitting TRBD2. Germline assignment: CDR1 SGHRS and CDR2 YFSETQ. The trim removed 4 bases at V and 1 base at J, leaving 3 bases unmatched. The CDR3 has 15 amino acids. CDR3 sequence (DNA): TGCGCCAGCAGCCCTGGGACTAGCGGCCAAGAGACCCAGTACTTC. The encoded protein is CASSPGTSGQETQYF.

This clone was found a few times. This chain uses TRBV6-2 or TRBV6-3 with TRBJ2-2; D might be TRBD1 (6 bases). This CDR3 region has 16 residues. Deletions cut 2 bases from V and 1 base from J, with 11 bases between. The germline CDR1 and CDR2 sequences are MNHEY and SVGEGT. CDR3 in amino acids: CASSYGKQGNTGELFF. Here the CDR3 DNA reads TGTGCCAGCAGTTACGGGAAACAGGGGAACACCGGGGAGCTGTTTTTT.

The chain recombines TRBV19 with TRBJ2-7; 7 bases fit TRBD1. The CDR3 runs to 15 residues. The V gene's germline CDR1 is LNHDA and CDR2 SQIVND (reference sequence). The trim removed 5 bases at V and 4 bases at J, leaving 11 bases unmatched. The CDR3 sequence is CASSLIWGQIYEQYF. The CDR3 DNA sequence: TGTGCCAGTAGTCTTATCTGGGGACAGATATACGAGCAGTACTTC. Full variable domain (remainder filled in from reference TRBV19 and TRBJ2-7): DGGITQSPKYLFRKEGQNVTLSCEQNLNHDAMYWYRQDPGQGLRLIYYSQIVNDFQKGDIAEGYSVSREKKESFPLTVTSAQKNPTAFYLCASSLIWGQIYEQYFGPGTRLTVT.

The chain uses TRBV29-1 and TRBJ2-2; D is uncertain. There are 12 residues in the CDR3. The V end lost 7 bases, the J end lost 7 bases, and 13 bases lay between the germline ends. CDR1 and CDR2 from the germline V gene are SQVTM and ANQGSEA. The CDR3 DNA is TGCAGCGGGGGTCCAGCAAACGGGGAGCTGTTTTTT. Protein product: CSGGPANGELFF.